The 25 T cell receptor beta chains presented below share a single source sample, sequenced in a study. TCRdb passed the 5' RACE reads through MiXCR, listing each CDR3 protein once. In the table there are 55,000 or so distinct CDR3 sequences, under 25% of which are singletons. The sorted Tregs were CD4+CD25+CD127-/low cells. The material sequenced was tumor-infiltrating Tregs sorted from the breast tumor. These receptor sequences come from a female donor with breast cancer.

This clonotype was found a few times. A junction boundary mismatches the germline segment, possibly from a read error. The V gene is TRBV12-3 or TRBV12-4, the J gene TRBJ1-1; a weak D match, TRBD1 (6 bases). CDR3 length: 15 residues. The DNA for the CDR3 is TGTGCCGGCAGTTCCCCACAGGGATTAAGGTCTGAAGCTTTCTTT. Translating gives CAGSSPQGLRSEAFF.

This clonotype was counted between two and nine times. The chain is built from TRBV12-3 or TRBV12-4 and TRBJ1-1; D call uncertain. The germline V and J ends were trimmed by 4 bases and 1 base, with 16 bases remaining between them. The CDR3 consists of 16 residues. The CDR3 DNA sequence: TGTGCCAGCAGTTCCAACCCCCCCGGATGGAACACTGAAGCTTTCTTT. It yields the protein CASSSNPPGWNTEAFF.

This clonotype was observed a handful of times. The chain employs TRBV5-5 and TRBJ2-2; D not resolved. Germline V gene lookup returns CDR1 SGHKS and CDR2 YYEKEE (reference sequence). V was cut by 4 bases and J by 3 bases, with 16 bases left in between. The CDR3 has 16 amino acids. In DNA form, the CDR3 reads TGTGCCAGCAGCCCTTCCTATAGGCGCGACACCGGGGAGCTGTTTTTT. Amino acids: CASSPSYRRDTGELFF.

V gene TRBV3-1 combines with J gene TRBJ2-1, with TRBD2 matching 11 bases. Germline CDR1 reads LGHDT; CDR2 reads YNNKEL (reference sequence). Unmatched junction bases numbered 6, after V lost 5 bases and J lost 6 bases. This CDR3 is 15 amino acids long. This chain's CDR3 is CASSVGTSGGNEQFF. The CDR3 DNA reads TGTGCCAGCAGCGTCGGGACTAGCGGTGGCAATGAGCAGTTCTTC.

The chain recombines TRBV12-3 or TRBV12-4 with TRBJ2-1; 9 bases are shared with TRBD1. The CDR3 is 15 amino acids. Trimming at V came to 3 bases and at J to 5 bases, leaving 5 bases not matched to a gene. CDR3 coding DNA: TGTGCCAGCAGTTTGGGGGGACAGGGTAACAATGAGCAGTTCTTC. Translating it yields CASSLGGQGNNEQFF.

This clonotype has a count of ten or more. V is TRBV29-1 and J is TRBJ2-3; 10 positions match TRBD2. The CDR3 consists of 19 residues. In germline, CDR1 is SQVTM, CDR2 ANQGSEA. V dropped 2 bases and J dropped 1; count of bases not matched to a gene: 15. In nucleotides, the CDR3 is TGCAGCGTTGAACTCGGCCTAGCGGGAGTTTGGGAAGGCACAGATACGCAGTATTTT. This encodes CSVELGLAGVWEGTDTQYF.

With respect to this clonotype: A read error may account for a junction end that differs from germline. The rearrangement uses TRBV29-1 and TRBJ1-4; weak D call: TRBD1 (6 bases). The CDR3 length is 15 residues. The germline CDR1 and CDR2 sequences are SQVTM and ANQGSEA. For the CDR3, the DNA is TGCAGCGTGGCGGCACAGGGAACAACTAACGAAAAACTGGTTTTT. It is translated as CSVAAQGTTNEKLVF.

Of note for this clonotype: It may be a read error: a sequence one base away is much more abundant. The V gene is TRBV2, the J gene TRBJ2-4; weak D call: TRBD2 (5 bases). The CDR3 sequence is 14 residues long. CDR1 is SNHLY, CDR2 FYNNEI, per germline. In DNA, the CDR3 is TGTGCCAGCAGTGTAGCGTCCTTACAAAACATTCGGTACTTC. Translated: CASSVASLQNIRYF. Looking up the rest from reference TRBV2 and TRBJ2-4 gives the full variable domain: EPEVTQTPSHQVTQMGQEVILRCVPISNHLYFYWYRQILGQKVEFLVSFYNNEISEKSEIFDDQFSVERPDGSNFTLKIRSTKLEDSAMYFCASSVASLQNIRYFGAGTRLSVL.

This clonotype appeared a few times. J is TRBJ1-3 and V is TRBV7-9, with TRBD1 as a possible D gene (5 bases). V was clipped by 5 bases and J by 4 bases, with 12 bases between them. The germline gives CDR1 SEHNR, CDR2 FQNEAQ (reference sequence). This CDR3 has 14 amino acids. CDR3 loop: CASSPTRQGNTIYF. CDR3 DNA sequence: TGTGCCAGCAGCCCCACCCGACAGGGAAACACCATATATTTT.

The V call is TRBV6-1, the J call TRBJ2-7; D could derive from TRBD1 or TRBD2 (5 bases each). Trimming cost V 4 bases and J 2 bases, with 18 bases left between them. The CDR3 has 16 amino acids. Per the germline V gene, CDR1 is MNHNS and CDR2 is SASEGT. The CDR3 sequence: CASSARQRGSPYEQYF. The DNA for the CDR3 is TGTGCCAGCAGTGCCCGACAGAGGGGTTCACCCTACGAGCAGTACTTC.

The chain joins TRBV7-6 to TRBJ2-3; 9 nucleotides agree with TRBD2. Trimming removed 2 bases from V and 2 bases from J; junction bases left unmatched: 8. The CDR3 contains 17 residues. Germline-derived CDR1 and CDR2 are SGHVS and FNYEAQ. Here the CDR3 reads CASSLSGAGGYTDTQYF. CDR3 nucleotide sequence: TGTGCCAGCAGCTTATCAGGAGCGGGGGGTTACACAGATACGCAGTATTTT.

V is TRBV7-2 and J is TRBJ1-3, with D perhaps matching TRBD1 (6 bases). V shed 6 bases and J shed 8 bases, with 26 bases lying between them. Germline CDR1 and CDR2: SGHTA and FQGNSA. The CDR3 covers 17 residues. CDR3 protein: CASSPYRGGGYGYTIYF. The CDR3 nucleotides are TGTGCCAGCAGTCCCTACCGGGGAGGGGGGTATGGCTACACCATATATTTT.

V usage is TRBV29-1 and J usage is TRBJ2-3; D may be TRBD1 (6 bases). The germline V gene encodes CDR1 SQVTM and CDR2 ANQGSEA. Trimming removed 5 bases from V and 6 bases from J, with 15 bases in between. The CDR3 totals 13 residues. DNA for the CDR3: TGCAGCGTTCAGACAGGCCCCGGGGATACGCAGTATTTT. Residues: CSVQTGPGDTQYF.

There are a few counts of this clonotype. This sequence joins TRBV5-1 and TRBJ1-1, with TRBD1 as a possible D gene (5 bases). The length of the CDR3 is 14 residues. Between the trimmed V and J ends, which lost 5 bases and 1 base, there was a span of 12 bases. CDR1 and CDR2 from the germline V gene are SGHRS and YFSETQ. In DNA form, the CDR3 reads TGCGCCAGCAGAGAGGCGACAGCGAACACTGAAGCTTTCTTT. The encoded protein is CASREATANTEAFF.

The V gene is TRBV27, the J gene TRBJ2-1; D is unclear. This CDR3 contains 14 residues. V was clipped by 2 bases and J by 9 bases, with 14 bases between them. Germline V gene lookup returns CDR1 MNHEY and CDR2 SMNVEV (reference sequence). CDR3 in DNA: TGTGCCAGCAGTTTAGCGCATGGCACAACTGAGCAGTTCTTC. Amino acid sequence: CASSLAHGTTEQFF.

Only a few counts were recorded for this clonotype. This chain uses TRBV5-1 with TRBJ1-1, with D possibly being TRBD1 (5 bases). The germline V gene has CDR1 SGHRS and CDR2 YFSETQ. V lost 4 bases to trimming and J lost 5 bases, with 15 bases between them. The CDR3 has 14 amino acids. The CDR3 nucleotides read TGCGCCAGCAGCGGCGACAGTAGTGTTACTGAAGCTTTCTTT. It translates to CASSGDSSVTEAFF.

This clonotype was recorded at least ten times. This sequence joins TRBV20-1 and TRBJ2-1; 10 bases agree with TRBD2. Germline loops: CDR1 DFQATT, CDR2 SNEGSKA (reference sequence). The CDR3 runs 16 residues. The V and J ends lost 0 bases and 6 bases, in that order; junction bases with no gene match: 8. The CDR3 region is CSARDGSGRFLNEQFF. CDR3 coding DNA: TGCAGTGCTAGAGATGGTAGCGGGAGGTTCCTCAATGAGCAGTTCTTC.

This clonotype has at least ten counts. This chain connects TRBV24-1 to TRBJ1-5; the D gene is possibly TRBD1 (5 bases). CDR3 length: 16 residues. Trimming removed 4 bases from V and 3 bases from J, with 15 bases in between. Germline V gene sequence: CDR1 KGHDR, CDR2 SFDVKD. The CDR3 DNA follows: TGTGCCACCAGTGACCACGGGACTGCCGACAATCAGCCCCAGCATTTT. Residues: CATSDHGTADNQPQHF.

J is TRBJ1-5 and V is TRBV19, with D uncertain. V was shortened by 2 bases and J by 3 bases, with 8 bases between the two germline ends. The CDR3 totals 14 residues. CDR1 is LNHDA and CDR2 is SQIVND in the germline V gene (reference sequence). The CDR3 sequence is CASSINNFNQPQHF. The CDR3 DNA is TGTGCCAGTAGTATAAACAACTTCAATCAGCCCCAGCATTTT.

The V call is TRBV2, the J call TRBJ2-3; D uncertain. The CDR3 spans 12 residues. V was clipped by 5 bases and J by 4 bases, with 7 bases between them. CDR1 is SNHLY, CDR2 FYNNEI, per germline. CDR3 sequence: CASSKFADTQYF. The CDR3 coding sequence is TGTGCCAGCAGTAAGTTCGCAGATACGCAGTATTTT.

This clonotype was recorded at least ten times. V is TRBV6-2 or TRBV6-3 and J is TRBJ1-1; a possible D gene is TRBD1 (6 bases). The germline V and J ends were trimmed by 9 bases and 4 bases, with 9 bases remaining between them. CDR3 size: 11 residues. Germline assignment: CDR1 MNHEY and CDR2 SVGEGT. CDR3 sequence reads: CASAQGTEAFF. For the CDR3, the DNA is TGTGCCAGTGCACAGGGCACTGAAGCTTTCTTT.

The chain recombines TRBV7-9 with TRBJ2-1; the match to TRBD1 covers 9 bases. The CDR3 has 15 amino acids. The V gene end was trimmed by 6 bases and the J gene end by 4 bases; junction bases not matched to a gene: 7. Germline V CDR1 and CDR2: SEHNR, FQNEAQ (reference sequence). This chain's CDR3 is CASRPGQGTYNEQFF. In DNA, the CDR3 is TGTGCCAGCAGACCGGGACAGGGAACTTACAATGAGCAGTTCTTC.

This chain connects TRBV5-1 to TRBJ1-6; D not resolved. V was pared by 3 bases and J by 11 bases, with 15 bases between. The CDR3 runs 14 residues. Germline-derived CDR1 and CDR2 are SGHRS and YFSETQ. In DNA, the CDR3 is TGCGCCAGCAGCTCCGGTAATGCCAATACACCCCTCCACTTT. It specifies CASSSGNANTPLHF.

This clonotype was counted a few times. This chain uses TRBV18 with TRBJ2-7; perhaps TRBD1 as D (5 bases). The CDR3 consists of 13 residues. V was trimmed by 1 base and J by 6 bases, leaving 10 bases between them. CDR1 is KGHSH and CDR2 is LQKENI in the germline V gene. DNA of the CDR3: TGTGCCAGCTCACCACGGGCAGGGTCCGAGCAGTACTTC. Translated, it gives CASSPRAGSEQYF.

To note about this clonotype: The junction differs from germline at one of its ends, possibly a read error. This rearrangement joins TRBV6-2 or TRBV6-3 to TRBJ1-2; TRBD1 aligns across 9 bases. The length of the CDR3 is 11 residues. Germline CDR1 is MNHEY and CDR2 is SVGEGT. CDR3 DNA sequence: TGTGCCAGCGACACAGGGGGCTCCCTACCCTTC. Translated, it gives CASDTGGSLPF.